This T cell receptor (beta chain) was sequenced in a study of CD8+CD57+ T cells in acquired aplastic anemia. Study results and caveats: Patients shared some 30 CD8+ CDR3 sequences with controls.

Genomic DNA was employed as the template in profiling TCR beta VDJ and CDR3. TCRdb itself ran the reads through MiXCR, one entry per CDR3 protein. The sample yields 100,000 to 150,000 distinct CDR3 sequences, around 41% seen once. This CDR3 region has 14 residues. The J segment lost 6 bases and the V segment lost 5 bases, leaving 9 bases of the junction unmatched. Germline V lookup: CDR1 SNHLY, CDR2 FYNNEI. About this clonotype itself: What it binds is unknown.

This clonotype was sampled from a human donor in good health, serving as a control. The specimen sequenced was sorted CD4+, CD8+, or CD8+CD57+ T cells (not recorded which) from PBMCs. The chain combines TRBV2 with TRBJ1-2, with TRBD1 matching over 7 bases. CDR3 loop: CASSPRGQDDGYTF. The CDR3 DNA follows: TGTGCCAGCAGTCCACGAGGACAGGATGATGGCTACACCTTC.